This is a list of T cell receptor beta chains from one sample in a study of T cell repertoires in cytomegalovirus infection. Using its own MiXCR run on the reads, TCRdb lists one record per CDR3 protein. The data contain under 850,000 distinct CDR3 sequences, less than 40% of them singletons. Source material: PBMCs. Receptors originate from a human donor in good health (CMV status not recorded). Some clones in this sample may be carry-over from other donors' samples. The CDR3 runs from the conserved cysteine through the conserved F or W. The D gene is left open where the match is weak. Expanded clones get a size class; other rows say once, few or many, or leave the size out.

abundance,d_gene,j_gene,v_gene,CDR3aa,CDR3nt
-,TRBD1,TRBJ1-5,TRBV7-2,CASSLFTGTGSNQPQHF,TGTGCCAGCAGCCTATTTACCGGGACAGGGAGCAATCAGCCCCAGCATTTT
few,-,TRBJ2-1,TRBV28,CASSIRVNEQFF,TGTGCCAGCAGTATTCGGGTCAATGAGCAGTTCTTC
few,-,TRBJ1-5,TRBV30,CAWSDAAGGQPQHF,TGTGCCTGGAGTGATGCAGCGGGGGGTCAGCCCCAGCATTTT
few,TRBD2,TRBJ2-1,TRBV7-2,CASSLGTSGGSYNEQFF,TGTGCCAGCAGCCTTGGGACTAGCGGGGGCTCCTACAATGAGCAGTTCTTC
-,TRBD1,TRBJ2-3,TRBV28,CASSFTRSGTAQYF,TGTGCCAGCAGTTTCACACGTTCCGGGACAGCGCAGTATTTT
-,TRBD1,TRBJ1-6,TRBV5-5,CASSLALGQGDSPLHF,TGTGCCAGCAGCTTGGCCTTGGGACAGGGGGATTCACCCCTCCACTTT
-,-,TRBJ2-5,TRBV28,CASSTLGRRETQYF,TGTGCCAGCAGTACCCTCGGGCGGCGGGAGACCCAGTACTTC
-,-,TRBJ1-5,TRBV10-3,CAISESGAQPQHF,TGTGCCATCAGTGAGTCCGGCGCTCAGCCCCAGCATTTT
-,-,TRBJ2-4,TRBV6-6,CASSLEGGSPKNIQYF,TGTGCCAGCAGCCTAGAGGGTGGCAGTCCCAAAAACATTCAGTACTTC
-,-,TRBJ2-3,TRBV12-3/TRBV12-4,CASRETGRDTQYF,TGTGCCAGCAGAGAAACAGGGCGGGATACGCAGTATTTT
few,-,TRBJ1-6,TRBV12-3/TRBV12-4,CASSWDPNNSPLHF,TGTGCCAGCAGTTGGGACCCAAACAATTCACCCCTCCACTTT
few,-,TRBJ1-2,TRBV10-3,CAISEREGDGYTF,TGTGCCATCAGTGAGCGCGAGGGCGATGGCTACACCTTC
-,-,TRBJ1-3,TRBV7-9,CASSLGAGLSGNTIYF,TGTGCCAGCAGCTTAGGAGCCGGTCTCTCTGGAAACACCATATATTTT
-,TRBD1,TRBJ1-1,TRBV28,CASSLSLGGGSNTEAFF,TGTGCCAGCAGTTTATCCTTGGGAGGGGGCAGTAACACTGAAGCTTTCTTT
-,-,TRBJ1-1,TRBV29-1,CSVPQPSGVRLNTEAFF,TGCAGCGTCCCACAACCATCAGGGGTCCGATTGAACACTGAAGCTTTCTTT
many,-,TRBJ1-4,TRBV7-2,CASSLGGGGEKLFF,TGTGCCAGCAGCTTGGGCGGGGGGGGTGAAAAACTGTTTTTT